Below are 32 T cell receptor beta chains sequenced from a single sample in a study of T-cell reconstitution after alpha-beta-depleted transplantation in children. For TCRbeta, the library was prepared with unique molecular identifiers. TCRdb fed the PCR reads into MiXCR, producing one record per CDR3 protein. The sample lists 450,000 to 500,000 distinct CDR3 sequences, around 13% seen once, with 4.5% to 6% in the top ten. The sequencing here drew on PBMCs from the stem cell graft donor, taken from the stem cell graft. Every receptor here comes from a human donor who donated a stem cell graft to a child with combined immunodeficiency.

This clonotype was detected a few times. V gene TRBV7-8 combines with J gene TRBJ2-7, with no clear D. This CDR3 is 12 amino acids long. V was pared by 2 bases and J by 4 bases, with 6 bases between. Germline CDR1 is SGHVS and CDR2 is FQNEAQ. CDR3: CASSLYNYEQYF. CDR3 coding DNA: TGTGCCAGCAGCTTATATAATTACGAGCAGTACTTC.

This clonotype was seen a handful of times. The rearrangement joins TRBV15 to TRBJ2-4; 9 bases fit TRBD2. Trimming at V came to 3 bases and at J to 0 bases, leaving 9 bases not matched to a gene. There are 18 residues in the CDR3. Germline loops: CDR1 LNHNV, CDR2 YYDKDF (reference sequence). The CDR3 region has the DNA TGTGCCACCAGCAGCGAAAGACTAGCGGATTTAGCCAAAAACATTCAGTACTTC. Its translation: CATSSERLADLAKNIQYF. The full variable domain, with the rest looked up from reference TRBV15 and TRBJ2-4, is DAMVIQNPRYQVTQFGKPVTLSCSQTLNHNVMYWYQQKSSQAPKLLFHYYDKDFNNEADTPDNFQSRRPNTSFCFLDIRSPGLGDTAMYLCATSSERLADLAKNIQYFGAGTRLSVL.

A few counts support this clonotype. The chain is built from TRBV20-1 and TRBJ1-2; no definite D call. The CDR3 extends over 11 amino acids. Germline V gene sequence: CDR1 DFQATT, CDR2 SNEGSKA (reference sequence). V shed 2 bases and J shed 7 bases, with 8 bases lying between them. The DNA of the CDR3 is TGCAGTGCTAGACCCACCGGTGGCTACACCTTC. Protein product: CSARPTGGYTF.

The table lists this clonotype with a few counts. V and J are TRBV20-1 and TRBJ2-7; 9 bases map to TRBD1. There are 13 residues in the CDR3. With V trimmed by 0 bases and J by 13 bases, 10 bases remained unmatched. The germline V gene has CDR1 DFQATT and CDR2 SNEGSKA (reference sequence). CDR3 sequence (DNA): TGCAGTGCTAGAGATTTGGACAGGGGAATTATCTACTTC. Protein sequence: CSARDLDRGIIYF.

This clonotype appeared many times. The rearrangement joins TRBV12-3 or TRBV12-4 to TRBJ2-5; D is possibly TRBD2 (6 bases). V shed 7 bases and J shed 4 bases, with 13 bases lying between them. This CDR3 is 13 amino acids long. CDR3 bases: TGTGCCAGCAACCCGGACTACCGAGAGACCCAGTACTTC. Translated: CASNPDYRETQYF.

This clonotype was seen only a few times. The genes are TRBV7-4 and TRBJ2-2, with 10 bases lining up with TRBD1. Germline trimming cut 5 bases from V and 6 bases from J; bases unmatched to any gene: 6. Germline CDR1 is SGHVT and CDR2 is SQSDAQ. The CDR3 has 15 residues. The CDR3 region has the DNA TGTGCCAGCAGCCCCCGGACAGGGGGGTCCGGGGAGCTGTTTTTT. This encodes CASSPRTGGSGELFF.

This chain connects TRBV18 to TRBJ1-5; D might be TRBD1 (6 bases). Trimming removed 3 bases at V and 1 base at J, with 10 bases between. The germline CDR1 and CDR2 sequences are KGHSH and LQKENI. The CDR3 has 15 amino acids. The CDR3 sequence is CASSPNGQSNQPQHF. CDR3 DNA sequence: TGTGCCAGCTCACCTAATGGACAGAGCAATCAGCCCCAGCATTTT.

V usage is TRBV12-5 and J usage is TRBJ2-1; TRBD1 or TRBD2 may be the D gene (6 bases each). Germline loops: CDR1 LGHNT, CDR2 FRNRAP. This CDR3 has 14 amino acids. With 6 bases removed from V and 7 bases from J, the gap between germline ends came to 16 bases. In DNA form, the CDR3 reads TGTGCTAGTGGCCGAGCCACAGGGAGGAATGAGCAGTTCTTC. It yields the protein CASGRATGRNEQFF.

Comment on this clonotype: No conserved phenylalanine or tryptophan is present at the end of the CDR3, so a read error is the likely explanation. The gene calls are TRBV7-9 and TRBJ1-6, with D uncertain. CDR1 and CDR2 (germline): SEHNR, FQNEAQ (reference sequence). The CDR3 totals 12 residues. Trimming took 7 bases from V and 14 from J, leaving 15 bases between them. The CDR3, as DNA: TGTGCCAGCAACAAGGAAGGATTAGCCCTCCACTCT. As protein: CASNKEGLALHS.

The chain uses TRBV7-9 and TRBJ2-1; D not resolved. Germline assignment: CDR1 SEHNR and CDR2 FQNEAQ (reference sequence). The CDR3 is 13 residues long. The V end was cut by 8 bases, the J end by 6 bases, with 14 bases between. The CDR3 region has the DNA TGTGCCAGCTCCCTGAGCAGTCCCAATGAGCAGTTCTTC. It yields the protein CASSLSSPNEQFF.

This clonotype was seen a few times. V and J are TRBV20-1 and TRBJ2-2, with no clear D. CDR1 and CDR2 from the germline V gene are DFQATT and SNEGSKA (reference sequence). The CDR3 loop spans 13 amino acids. V dropped 3 bases and J dropped 6 bases, with 11 bases sitting between them. DNA of the CDR3: TGCAGTGCTAGTTTTCCCCCCGCCGGGGAGCTGTTTTTT. This gives the protein CSASFPPAGELFF.

The chain couples TRBV12-3 or TRBV12-4 to TRBJ1-1; D not certain. CDR3 size: 14 residues. V was cut by 5 bases and J by 0 bases, with 10 bases left in between. CDR3 in DNA: TGTGCCAGCAGTAAGGCGACGGTGAACACTGAAGCTTTCTTT. This translates into CASSKATVNTEAFF.

A note on this clonotype: With a much larger clone just one base away, this may be a read error. Since no conserved phenylalanine or tryptophan closes the CDR3, a read error is the likely cause. The rearrangement joins TRBV5-1 to TRBJ2-7; 10 bases align to TRBD2. This CDR3 spans 13 amino acids. The germline gives CDR1 SGHRS, CDR2 YFSETQ. The V gene end was trimmed by 5 bases and the J gene end by 5 bases; junction bases not matched to a gene: 4. The CDR3 region is CASRTGTSDEQYS. In nucleotides, the CDR3 is TGCGCCAGCAGGACCGGGACTAGCGACGAGCAGTACTCC.

Of note for this clonotype: A much larger clone sits a single nucleotide away, making a read error possible. The CDR3 loop reads CTSRLTSGGANEQFF. The CDR3 coding sequence is TGTACCAGCAGACTAACTAGCGGGGGGGCCAATGAGCAGTTCTTC. The rearrangement uses TRBV12-3 or TRBV12-4 and TRBJ2-1; 13 bases align to TRBD2. The CDR3 length is 15 residues.

The V and J genes are TRBV4-2 and TRBJ2-3, with 9 bases aligning to TRBD2. CDR1 and CDR2 (germline): LGHNA, YNFKEQ. The CDR3 is 18 residues long. The V and J ends lost 4 bases and 2 bases, in that order; junction bases with no gene match: 13. DNA for the CDR3: TGTGCCAGCAGCCCTAGTTGGAACGCGGGAGGGCACACAGATACGCAGTATTTT. Translated, it gives CASSPSWNAGGHTDTQYF.

J is TRBJ2-1 and V is TRBV27; D may match TRBD1 or TRBD2 (5 bases each). Looked up from germline, CDR1 is MNHEY and CDR2 is SMNVEV (reference sequence). The CDR3 spans 12 residues. V lost 1 base and J lost 9, with 7 bases in between. The CDR3 protein is CASSLWGSEQFF. The CDR3 nucleotides read TGTGCCAGCAGTTTATGGGGGTCTGAGCAGTTCTTC.

This clonotype was picked up many times. The chain combines TRBV7-9 with TRBJ1-2, with TRBD1 as a possible D gene (5 bases). The germline V gene encodes CDR1 SEHNR and CDR2 FQNEAQ (reference sequence). The CDR3 runs to 15 residues. The V end was cut by 5 bases, the J end by 3 bases, with 16 bases between. CDR3 nucleotides: TGTGCCAGCAGCCCGGCTTACAGGTTTGACTATGGCTACACCTTC. Protein sequence: CASSPAYRFDYGYTF.

The rearrangement uses TRBV7-9 and TRBJ2-1, with a weak D call TRBD2 (5 bases). Trimming took off 5 bases at V and 8 bases at J, with 10 bases between the two ends. This CDR3 has 12 amino acids. Germline CDR1 reads SEHNR; CDR2 reads FQNEAQ (reference sequence). The CDR3 is CASSQSGYEQFF. The CDR3 DNA reads as TGTGCCAGCAGCCAGTCGGGGTATGAGCAGTTCTTC.

This clonotype occurred many times. CDR3 bases: TGTGCCACCAGCAGAGTACCCCGAACTTATGGCTACACCTTC. Its protein is CATSRVPRTYGYTF. This chain connects TRBV15 to TRBJ1-2; D remains ambiguous. CDR1 is LNHNV and CDR2 is YYDKDF in the germline V gene (reference sequence). V gave up 1 base and J gave up 5 bases, with 11 bases separating them. The CDR3 loop spans 14 amino acids. Full variable domain (missing parts from reference TRBV15 and TRBJ1-2): DAMVIQNPRYQVTQFGKPVTLSCSQTLNHNVMYWYQQKSSQAPKLLFHYYDKDFNNEADTPDNFQSRRPNTSFCFLDIRSPGLGDTAMYLCATSRVPRTYGYTFGSGTRLTVV.

Only one count was recorded for this clonotype. V is TRBV6-2 or TRBV6-3 and J is TRBJ2-7, with a tentative D call TRBD2 (5 bases). Trimming removed 0 bases from V and 3 bases from J, with 9 bases in between. CDR3 length equals 14 residues. Per germline, CDR1 MNHEY and CDR2 SVGEGT. CDR3 sequence reads: CASSYSSDFYEQYF. CDR3 DNA: TGTGCCAGCAGTTACTCGTCGGACTTCTACGAGCAGTACTTC.

The table lists this clonotype with many counts. The gene calls are TRBV12-3 or TRBV12-4 and TRBJ2-7; possible D gene TRBD1, 8 bases. This CDR3 is 16 amino acids long. Trimming took off 2 bases at V and 4 bases at J, with 18 bases between the two ends. Here the CDR3 reads CASSLLDRDYQYEQYF. As DNA, the CDR3 is TGTGCCAGCAGTTTATTGGACAGGGACTACCAATACGAGCAGTACTTC.

The V and J genes are TRBV11-1 and TRBJ2-1; perhaps D is TRBD1 or TRBD2 (6 bases each). Looked up from germline, CDR1 is SGHAT and CDR2 is FQDESV (reference sequence). Trimming shortened V by 6 bases and J by 8 bases, and 20 bases separated the two germline ends. This CDR3 is 15 amino acids long. CDR3 amino acids: CASSIGGGGHYEQFF. CDR3 DNA sequence: TGTGCCAGCAGTATAGGGGGAGGCGGTCACTATGAGCAGTTCTTC.

The V gene is TRBV20-1, the J gene TRBJ2-5; D possibly corresponds to TRBD1 (6 bases). The CDR3 contains 15 residues. V lost 4 bases and J lost 0, with 15 bases in between. The germline V gene encodes CDR1 DFQATT and CDR2 SNEGSKA (reference sequence). Written as DNA, the CDR3 is TGCAGTGCTATTTATCCCGGGACATACCAAGAGACCCAGTACTTC. Residues: CSAIYPGTYQETQYF.

This clonotype has just a few counts. The gene calls are TRBV6-1 and TRBJ2-2; unclear D gene. Germline V gene lookup returns CDR1 MNHNS and CDR2 SASEGT. The CDR3 runs 15 residues. With 7 bases removed from V and 1 base from J, the gap between germline ends came to 13 bases. CDR3 residues: CASIPEPGNTGELFF. The CDR3, as DNA: TGTGCCAGCATCCCAGAACCGGGGAACACCGGGGAGCTGTTTTTT.

The table lists this clonotype with many counts. The chain has TRBV29-1 and TRBJ2-1, with 7 bases fitting TRBD1. The CDR3 totals 14 residues. In germline, CDR1 is SQVTM, CDR2 ANQGSEA. The V segment lost 7 bases and the J segment 0 bases; nucleotides outside the gene matches: 6. CDR3 nucleotides: TGCAGCGCCGGACAGGCGAGCTCCTACAATGAGCAGTTCTTC. The encoded protein is CSAGQASSYNEQFF.

This clonotype was recorded many times. The V gene is TRBV12-3 or TRBV12-4, the J gene TRBJ2-3; TRBD2 is a possible D gene (5 bases). Trimming took 6 bases from V and 4 from J, leaving 20 bases between them. This CDR3 contains 16 residues. The CDR3 DNA sequence: TGTGCCAGCAGCCCCTGGCCGGCTAGCCCGGCAGATACGCAGTATTTT. Its protein is CASSPWPASPADTQYF.

Regarding this clonotype: The junction departs from the called germline gene at one end, perhaps through a read error. The chain employs TRBV29-1 and TRBJ2-1, with 7 bases aligning to TRBD1. The germline V gene encodes CDR1 SQVTM and CDR2 ANQGSEA. The CDR3 is 14 amino acids. The DNA for the CDR3 is TGCAGCGTTGAGGGCCTGACCGACAGGGCTGAGCAGTCCTTC. This gives the protein CSVEGLTDRAEQSF.

This clonotype was recorded many times. The CDR3 nucleotides read TGTGCCACCAGTGATTTGGGGTCCAGGGAAGGTCCGAATGAGCAGTTCTTC. Protein product: CATSDLGSREGPNEQFF. The chain has TRBV24-1 and TRBJ2-1; tentatively, D is TRBD1 (5 bases). Germline-derived CDR1 and CDR2 are KGHDR and SFDVKD. CDR3 length equals 17 residues. Trimming left V 0 bases short and J 7 bases short, with 18 bases between.

This clonotype was picked up a small number of times. V usage is TRBV7-3 and J usage is TRBJ2-3; 9 positions match TRBD1. Germline trimming cut 3 bases from V and 4 bases from J; bases unmatched to any gene: 5. Germline-derived CDR1 and CDR2 are SGHTA and FQGTGA. This CDR3 is 15 amino acids long. CDR3 sequence: CASSLRTGEADTQYF. Here the CDR3 DNA reads TGTGCCAGCAGCTTGCGGACAGGGGAGGCAGATACGCAGTATTTT.

This clonotype was counted only a few times. The chain has TRBV29-1 and TRBJ2-7; possible D gene TRBD2, 5 bases. The CDR3 consists of 12 residues. V lost 4 bases, J lost 5 bases, and 12 bases lay in between. Looked up from germline, CDR1 is SQVTM and CDR2 is ANQGSEA. CDR3 sequence: CSVVGSANEQYF. The DNA for the CDR3 is TGCAGCGTTGTGGGGAGTGCAAACGAGCAGTACTTC.

This clonotype has ten or more counts. V usage is TRBV29-1 and J usage is TRBJ1-4; 7 bases fit TRBD1. The CDR3 loop spans 13 amino acids. CDR1 SQVTM and CDR2 ANQGSEA come from the germline V gene. Trimming removed 7 bases from V and 10 bases from J; junction bases left unmatched: 12. This CDR3 reads CSANDRDGGKLFF. CDR3 DNA sequence: TGCAGCGCCAACGACAGGGACGGAGGAAAACTGTTTTTT.

This clonotype was seen ten or more times. The chain has TRBV9 and TRBJ2-7; tentatively, D is TRBD2 (5 bases). Germline V gives CDR1 SGDLS, CDR2 YYNGEE. The CDR3 sequence is 13 residues long. Trimming left V 0 bases short and J 4 bases short, with 8 bases between. The chain's CDR3 is CASSVAEGYEQYF. CDR3 DNA: TGTGCCAGCAGCGTAGCAGAGGGTTACGAGCAGTACTTC.